This T cell receptor beta chain derives from a study of radiation and T cells in renal cell carcinoma. CDR1 is LGHNA and CDR2 is YSLEER in the germline V gene. Between the trimmed V and J ends, which lost 0 bases and 6 bases, there was a span of 11 bases. The CDR3 length is 14 residues. The table came from immunoSEQ multiplex PCR; TCRdb's copy has only in-frame clones and leaves some out. The profile shows about 26,000 clones, approximately 84% of them singletons. Time point in this sample: blood 2 weeks post-SBRT. The treatment denotes: 15 Gy SBRT to primary tumor, nephrectomy 4 weeks later. After SBRT, blood was collected at 2 and 4 weeks, plus baseline. This renal cell carcinoma was of the clear cell type.

V and J are TRBV4-3 and TRBJ1-2; D unclear. The TCR was taken from a man aged 55-75 years with renal cell carcinoma. Sequencing used blood, obtained from a patient whose treatment included radiotherapy and nephrectomy. CDR3 region: CASSQDTTVNGYTF. As DNA, the CDR3 is TGCGCCAGCAGCCAAGATACAACGGTTAATGGCTACACCTTC.